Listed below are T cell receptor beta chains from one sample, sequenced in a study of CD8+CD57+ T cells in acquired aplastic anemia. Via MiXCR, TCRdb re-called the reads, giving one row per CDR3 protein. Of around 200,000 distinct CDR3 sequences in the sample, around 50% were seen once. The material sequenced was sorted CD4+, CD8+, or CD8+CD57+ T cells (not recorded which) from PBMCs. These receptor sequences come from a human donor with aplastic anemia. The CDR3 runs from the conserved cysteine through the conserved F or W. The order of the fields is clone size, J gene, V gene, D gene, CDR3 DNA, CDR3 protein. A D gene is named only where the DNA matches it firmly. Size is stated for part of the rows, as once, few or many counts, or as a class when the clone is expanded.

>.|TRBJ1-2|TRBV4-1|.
TGCGCCAGCAGCCAAGTGACAGAGCGCCCTAACTATGGCTACACCTTC
CASSQVTERPNYGYTF
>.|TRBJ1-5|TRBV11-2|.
TGTGCAAGCAGCTTACGACGGGGGGTCGGCAATCAGCCCCAGCATTTT
CASSLRRGVGNQPQHF
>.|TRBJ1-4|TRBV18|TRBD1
TGTGCCAGCTCACCAAGAGGGGACAGCGGCTCCAAGAATGAAAAACTGTTTTTT
CASSPRGDSGSKNEKLFF
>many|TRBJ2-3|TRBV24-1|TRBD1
TGTGCCACCAGTGATTCGTGGACAGGACGGTTCACAGATACGCAGTATTTT
CATSDSWTGRFTDTQYF
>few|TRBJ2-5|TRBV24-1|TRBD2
TGTGCCACCAAGTGGGGGGGGGAGACCCAGTACTTC
CATKWGGETQYF
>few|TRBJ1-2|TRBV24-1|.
TGTGCCACCAGTGAAAGGGGGTATGGCTACACCTTC
CATSERGYGYTF
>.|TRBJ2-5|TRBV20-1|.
TGCAGTGCGCCGGCGGGGTTGGGGACCCAAGAGACCCAGTACTTC
CSAPAGLGTQETQYF
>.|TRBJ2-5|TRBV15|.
TGTGCCACCAGCAGAGTAGGTGAAGGGACGGAGACCCAGTACTTC
CATSRVGEGTETQYF
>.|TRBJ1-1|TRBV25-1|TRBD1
TGTGCCAGCAGTGAAAGAGGACAGGGTTTAGACACTGAAGCTTTCTTT
CASSERGQGLDTEAFF
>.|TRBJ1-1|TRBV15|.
TGTGCCACCAGCAGAGAGTGGGCTCGAGAAGCTTTCTTT
CATSREWAREAFF
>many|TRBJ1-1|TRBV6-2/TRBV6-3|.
TGTGCCAGCAGTTATACCCAGGGAAGAGCTTTCTTT
CASSYTQGRAFF
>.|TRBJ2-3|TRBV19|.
TGTGCCAGTAAAACCCACAGGGCAGGGGATACGCAGTATTTT
CASKTHRAGDTQYF
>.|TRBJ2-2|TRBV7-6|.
TGTGCCAGCAGCCCCAGGCTATCGAACACCGGGGAGCTGTTTTTT
CASSPRLSNTGELFF